A single TCR beta chain is shown here with its context. In terms of age and location, participants ranged from about 18 to 95 years and lived in fewer than 30 US areas. Each participant's cohort was designated according to participant-reported clinical history. The entry originates in a study of blood T cell repertoires in COVID-19. The CDR3 consists of 16 residues. Losses at the gene ends were 5 bases for V and 2 bases for J; bases not matched to a gene: 11. Germline values: CDR1 SGHAT, CDR2 FQNNGV. Using immunoSEQ multiplex PCR, the repertoire was profiled, and TCRdb retains in-frame clones only, with some absent. The sample has over 150,000 clones, about 90% seen once.

The TCR was taken from a woman in her fifties or sixties who had recovered from COVID-19. The sample was PBMCs or T cells enriched from blood (not recorded which). This sequence joins TRBV11-2 and TRBJ1-1, with TRBD1 identical over 7 bases. CDR3 sequence: CASSPTSPGGNTEAFF. As DNA, the CDR3 is TGTGCCAGCAGCCCGACGTCCCCAGGGGGAAACACTGAAGCTTTCTTT.